The present T cell receptor beta chain was sequenced within a study of cytomegalovirus exposure and HLA in healthy donors. Study results and limitations: According to an earlier analysis, most TCR beta V segments yielded productive rearrangements about 87% or about 30% of the time. A classifier reportedly called cytomegalovirus status with high sensitivity and specificity. CMV serostatus alone was available as immune exposure information.

Per germline, CDR1 GTSNPN and CDR2 SVGIG (reference sequence). V gave up 7 bases and J gave up 2 bases, with 12 bases separating them. The CDR3 totals 13 residues. This clone was seen only a few times. Antigen unknown. The PCR made use of 60 Vbeta and 13 Jbeta primers. TCRdb keeps only in-frame clones here, not all; method: immunoSEQ multiplex PCR. The repertoire includes 170,000 or so clones, about four fifths of them detected once, and more than 5.5% sits in the top ten. As for the donors, each was a healthy bone marrow donor. This TCR derives from a young man in good health and CMV-seropositive. The rearrangement joins TRBV30 to TRBJ2-1; D is unclear. Sequencing input: PBMCs. DNA for the CDR3: TGTGCCTCCAAGAGCCCGGCCTACAATGAGCAGTTCTTC. This sequence encodes CASKSPAYNEQFF.